This TCR beta chain was sequenced during a study of blood T cell repertoires in COVID-19. At the level of the study: Sites in the United States, Italy and Spain provided acute and convalescent COVID-19 samples.

Sequencing was performed with immunoSEQ multiplex PCR; in TCRdb, only in-frame clones are kept and a portion is missing. The sample holds around 67,000 clones, roughly 82% seen once. CDR3 length equals 15 residues. CDR1 and CDR2 (germline): ENHRY, SYGVKD. Trimming stripped 0 bases from V and 2 bases from J, with 7 bases between. This receptor was obtained from a man older than 75 with active COVID-19. The material sequenced was peripheral blood. V and J are TRBV10-3 and TRBJ2-2; possibly TRBD1 for D (6 bases). CDR3 nucleotide sequence: TGTGCCATCAGTGAGTCGGGACAAAACACCGGGGAGCTGTTTTTT. This encodes CAISESGQNTGELFF.